This TCR beta chain was recovered during a study of blood T cells in healthy people across ages. This clonotype was detected only a few times. The CDR3 sequence is 15 residues long. The J segment lost 4 bases and the V segment lost 9 bases, leaving 10 bases of the junction unmatched. Together with a sample-barcoded 5' primer, a J-beta primer mix was included in a second PCR lasting about 6 to 11 cycles. TCRdb recomputed calls from the 5' RACE reads with MiXCR, one row per CDR3 protein. The repertoire has 580,000 or so distinct CDR3 sequences, 40% to 50% of them found once; the top ten carry around 25%.

The rearrangement joins TRBV12-3 or TRBV12-4 to TRBJ2-3; 10 nucleotides line up with TRBD2. The sample was blood. The TCR was taken from an elderly man in good health. The CDR3 loop reads CASTGAGGRPDTQYF. As DNA, the CDR3 is TGTGCCAGTACTGGAGCGGGGGGGAGACCAGATACGCAGTATTTT.